These T cell receptor beta chains were read from a single sample in a study of T-cell memory formation after mild COVID-19. TCRdb called the 5' RACE reads again in MiXCR, with one record for every CDR3 protein. In the table there are some 440,000 distinct CDR3 sequences, around a quarter of which are singletons. Sequencing was carried out using PBMCs or a T cell subset sorted from them (not recorded which). The receptors were gathered from an adult woman who had mild COVID-19 (a few samples of this study predate the infection). Cell type and time point are not known. Both conserved end residues are part of each CDR3. The order of the fields is V gene, J gene, clone size, D gene, CDR3 protein, CDR3 DNA. The D gene is left open where the match is weak. For some rows the clone size is stated as once, few or many, or as a class when expanded; others skip it.

v_call: TRBV9; j_call: TRBJ2-2; clone_size: NA; d_call: TRBD2; cdr3_aa: CASSVYGTSGSSGELFF; cdr3_nt: TGTGCCAGCAGCGTTTACGGGACTAGCGGGAGTTCGGGGGAGCTGTTTTTT
v_call: TRBV10-3; j_call: TRBJ2-1; clone_size: NA; d_call: NA; cdr3_aa: CAISDTSSYNEQFF; cdr3_nt: TGTGCCATCAGTGACACGAGCTCCTACAATGAGCAGTTCTTC
v_call: TRBV5-1; j_call: TRBJ2-5; clone_size: many; d_call: NA; cdr3_aa: CASSPGAGQETQYF; cdr3_nt: TGCGCCAGCAGCCCGGGGGCAGGGCAGGAGACCCAGTACTTC
v_call: TRBV15; j_call: TRBJ1-2; clone_size: NA; d_call: NA; cdr3_aa: CATSRARANYGYTF; cdr3_nt: TGTGCCACCAGCAGAGCCCGAGCTAACTATGGCTACACCTTC
v_call: TRBV7-9; j_call: TRBJ2-7; clone_size: many; d_call: TRBD1; cdr3_aa: CASSSNRGQDEQYF; cdr3_nt: TGTGCCAGCAGCTCTAACAGGGGGCAGGACGAGCAGTACTTC
v_call: TRBV27; j_call: TRBJ2-7; clone_size: NA; d_call: TRBD1; cdr3_aa: CASRPPGQGLEQYF; cdr3_nt: TGTGCCAGCAGACCCCCGGGACAGGGTCTGGAGCAGTACTTC
v_call: TRBV7-8; j_call: TRBJ2-7; clone_size: few; d_call: TRBD2; cdr3_aa: CASTPLAVAYEQYF; cdr3_nt: TGTGCCAGCACGCCTCTAGCGGTAGCCTACGAGCAGTACTTC
v_call: TRBV9; j_call: TRBJ1-2; clone_size: once; d_call: TRBD1; cdr3_aa: CASSERTGGFGYTF; cdr3_nt: TGTGCCAGCAGCGAGAGGACAGGGGGATTCGGCTACACCTTC
v_call: TRBV9; j_call: TRBJ2-2; clone_size: few; d_call: NA; cdr3_aa: CASSKKRTPTGTGELFF; cdr3_nt: TGTGCCAGCAGCAAGAAACGTACACCCACGGGGACCGGGGAGCTGTTTTTT
v_call: TRBV4-1; j_call: TRBJ2-3; clone_size: NA; d_call: TRBD1; cdr3_aa: CASSPRQGARDTQYF; cdr3_nt: TGCGCCAGCAGCCCCCGACAGGGGGCTCGAGATACGCAGTATTTT
v_call: TRBV7-2; j_call: TRBJ2-7; clone_size: NA; d_call: NA; cdr3_aa: CASSFVGGQEQYF; cdr3_nt: TGTGCCAGCAGCTTCGTTGGGGGTCAGGAGCAGTACTTC
v_call: TRBV7-6; j_call: TRBJ2-5; clone_size: few; d_call: TRBD2; cdr3_aa: CASSQLAGGPRETQYF; cdr3_nt: TGTGCCAGCAGCCAACTAGCGGGAGGGCCGAGGGAGACCCAGTACTTC
v_call: TRBV12-3/TRBV12-4; j_call: TRBJ2-3; clone_size: few; d_call: TRBD2; cdr3_aa: CASFLALAGGVGTDTQYF; cdr3_nt: TGTGCCAGCTTCCTCGCCCTAGCGGGGGGGGTCGGCACAGATACGCAGTATTTT
v_call: TRBV4-1; j_call: TRBJ2-5; clone_size: NA; d_call: NA; cdr3_aa: CASARGHGETQYF; cdr3_nt: TGCGCCAGCGCGAGGGGTCACGGAGAGACCCAGTACTTC
v_call: TRBV24-1; j_call: TRBJ2-5; clone_size: once; d_call: NA; cdr3_aa: CATSDPWAEKETQYF; cdr3_nt: TGTGCCACCAGTGATCCTTGGGCCGAGAAAGAGACCCAGTACTTC
v_call: TRBV7-2; j_call: TRBJ2-1; clone_size: NA; d_call: TRBD2; cdr3_aa: CASSATSGSYEQFF; cdr3_nt: TGTGCCAGCAGCGCTACTAGCGGGAGCTATGAGCAGTTCTTC
v_call: TRBV10-3; j_call: TRBJ2-3; clone_size: NA; d_call: TRBD2; cdr3_aa: CAISAAGGEGLTDTQYF; cdr3_nt: TGTGCCATCAGTGCCGCTGGGGGGGAGGGTCTCACAGATACGCAGTATTTT
v_call: TRBV5-1; j_call: TRBJ2-2; clone_size: many; d_call: NA; cdr3_aa: CASRNTGELFF; cdr3_nt: TGCGCCAGCAGGAACACCGGGGAGCTGTTTTTT
v_call: TRBV5-6; j_call: TRBJ2-5; clone_size: NA; d_call: NA; cdr3_aa: CASSSAGWGETQYF; cdr3_nt: TGTGCCAGCAGCTCCGCAGGGTGGGGGGAGACCCAGTACTTC
v_call: TRBV5-1; j_call: TRBJ1-6; clone_size: NA; d_call: NA; cdr3_aa: CASRSASGGGSPLHF; cdr3_nt: TGCGCCAGCAGGAGTGCATCCGGGGGCGGTTCACCCCTCCACTTT
v_call: TRBV3-1; j_call: TRBJ2-7; clone_size: few; d_call: NA; cdr3_aa: CASSQYPRGQDYYEQYF; cdr3_nt: TGTGCCAGCAGCCAATACCCCCGCGGACAGGACTACTACGAGCAGTACTTC
v_call: TRBV5-1; j_call: TRBJ1-1; clone_size: NA; d_call: TRBD1; cdr3_aa: CASSLGGGTDTEAFF; cdr3_nt: TGCGCCAGCAGCTTGGGTGGCGGGACAGACACTGAAGCTTTCTTT
v_call: TRBV5-5; j_call: TRBJ2-2; clone_size: NA; d_call: TRBD2; cdr3_aa: CASSWGLAGVNTGELFF; cdr3_nt: TGTGCCAGCAGCTGGGGACTAGCGGGGGTTAACACCGGGGAGCTGTTTTTT
v_call: TRBV7-6; j_call: TRBJ2-4; clone_size: few; d_call: NA; cdr3_aa: CASSPGGEPGNIQYF; cdr3_nt: TGTGCCAGCAGCCCCGGGGGAGAACCGGGGAACATTCAGTACTTC
v_call: TRBV7-6; j_call: TRBJ2-3; clone_size: NA; d_call: TRBD1; cdr3_aa: CASSSTTGVNTQYF; cdr3_nt: TGTGCCAGCAGCTCAACTACAGGGGTCAATACGCAGTATTTT
v_call: TRBV24-1; j_call: TRBJ2-3; clone_size: many; d_call: NA; cdr3_aa: CATSDPPTDTQYF; cdr3_nt: TGTGCCACCAGTGACCCACCGACAGATACGCAGTATTTT
v_call: TRBV7-9; j_call: TRBJ2-7; clone_size: NA; d_call: TRBD1; cdr3_aa: CASSPQGANEQYF; cdr3_nt: TGTGCCAGCAGCCCACAGGGGGCTAACGAGCAGTACTTC
v_call: TRBV5-4; j_call: TRBJ2-7; clone_size: NA; d_call: NA; cdr3_aa: CASSLSYSYEQYF; cdr3_nt: TGTGCCAGCAGCCTCAGCTACTCCTACGAGCAGTACTTC
v_call: TRBV29-1; j_call: TRBJ2-3; clone_size: NA; d_call: TRBD1; cdr3_aa: CSVSKTGGETDTQYF; cdr3_nt: TGCAGCGTTTCTAAGACAGGGGGAGAGACAGATACGCAGTATTTT
v_call: TRBV20-1; j_call: TRBJ2-3; clone_size: few; d_call: NA; cdr3_aa: CSAATRATADTQYF; cdr3_nt: TGCAGTGCCGCGACCAGGGCAACCGCAGATACGCAGTATTTT
v_call: TRBV12-3/TRBV12-4; j_call: TRBJ1-5; clone_size: NA; d_call: NA; cdr3_aa: CASSLADRLGPQHF; cdr3_nt: TGTGCCAGCAGTTTAGCGGACCGACTTGGGCCCCAGCATTTT
v_call: TRBV7-8; j_call: TRBJ1-2; clone_size: once; d_call: TRBD1; cdr3_aa: CASSGTAAYTF; cdr3_nt: TGTGCCAGCAGCGGGACAGCGGCCTACACCTTC
v_call: TRBV9; j_call: TRBJ2-3; clone_size: NA; d_call: NA; cdr3_aa: CASSVGHTDTQYF; cdr3_nt: TGTGCCAGCAGCGTAGGACACACAGATACGCAGTATTTT
v_call: TRBV6-6; j_call: TRBJ1-1; clone_size: NA; d_call: TRBD1; cdr3_aa: CASRDRQGAEAFF; cdr3_nt: TGTGCCAGCAGGGACCGACAGGGCGCTGAAGCTTTCTTT
v_call: TRBV7-9; j_call: TRBJ2-3; clone_size: NA; d_call: TRBD2; cdr3_aa: CASSLASSGYTDTQYF; cdr3_nt: TGTGCCAGCAGCTTAGCGTCTAGCGGGTACACAGATACGCAGTATTTT
v_call: TRBV6-1; j_call: TRBJ1-6; clone_size: few; d_call: NA; cdr3_aa: CASTLGRGTISPLHF; cdr3_nt: TGTGCCAGCACCCTGGGGCGGGGAACTATTTCACCCCTCCACTTT
v_call: TRBV12-3/TRBV12-4; j_call: TRBJ2-5; clone_size: NA; d_call: NA; cdr3_aa: CASAPGTQETQYF; cdr3_nt: TGTGCCAGCGCACCCGGGACCCAAGAGACCCAGTACTTC
v_call: TRBV27; j_call: TRBJ2-3; clone_size: few; d_call: TRBD2; cdr3_aa: CASSFRTRLTDTQYF; cdr3_nt: TGTGCCAGCAGTTTCCGGACTAGACTCACAGATACGCAGTATTTT
v_call: TRBV7-2; j_call: TRBJ2-1; clone_size: NA; d_call: TRBD1; cdr3_aa: CASSYPRDRVNNEQFF; cdr3_nt: TGTGCCAGCAGCTACCCCCGGGACAGGGTGAACAATGAGCAGTTCTTC
v_call: TRBV20-1; j_call: TRBJ2-7; clone_size: NA; d_call: TRBD2; cdr3_aa: CSARDPPLAGPCF; cdr3_nt: TGCAGTGCTAGAGACCCCCCGCTAGCGGGACCTTGCTTC
v_call: TRBV27; j_call: TRBJ2-7; clone_size: NA; d_call: NA; cdr3_aa: CASSLLPPGRNEQYF; cdr3_nt: TGTGCCAGCAGTTTACTCCCCCCGGGGAGGAACGAGCAGTACTTC
v_call: TRBV7-9; j_call: TRBJ2-7; clone_size: few; d_call: NA; cdr3_aa: CASSLSPSAEQYF; cdr3_nt: TGTGCCAGCAGCTTATCTCCTAGCGCCGAGCAGTACTTC
v_call: TRBV7-6; j_call: TRBJ2-2; clone_size: NA; d_call: NA; cdr3_aa: CASSRMRRARGGGPGELFF; cdr3_nt: TGTGCCAGCAGCCGAATGCGACGGGCGCGAGGGGGGGGCCCCGGGGAGCTGTTTTTT
v_call: TRBV4-1; j_call: TRBJ2-7; clone_size: few; d_call: NA; cdr3_aa: CASSQETRDGYEQYF; cdr3_nt: TGCGCCAGCAGCCAAGAAACCAGGGACGGCTACGAGCAGTACTTC
v_call: TRBV4-3; j_call: TRBJ2-5; clone_size: NA; d_call: NA; cdr3_aa: CASSQVATREETQYF; cdr3_nt: TGCGCCAGCAGCCAAGTAGCAACTAGGGAAGAGACCCAGTACTTC
v_call: TRBV12-3/TRBV12-4; j_call: TRBJ2-3; clone_size: many; d_call: NA; cdr3_aa: CASSLSRRTDTQYF; cdr3_nt: TGTGCCAGCAGTTTATCCCGGCGCACAGATACGCAGTATTTT